Following are 27 T cell receptor beta chains from one sample sequenced in a study of cytomegalovirus exposure and HLA in healthy donors. Vbeta (60) and Jbeta (13) primers were used in the PCR. Sequencing used immunoSEQ multiplex PCR; TCRdb keeps in-frame clones, though not all of them. Altogether 110,000 to 150,000 clones are present, 60% to 80% being singletons, with the ten largest covering less than 2%. The sequenced sample consisted of PBMCs. The receptors were gathered from a woman aged 25 to 39 in good health and CMV-seronegative.

The chain links TRBV6-5 to TRBJ2-7, with 8 bases identical to TRBD1. This CDR3 is built from 14 residues. Germline lookup yields CDR1 MNHEY and CDR2 SVGAGI. Germline trimming cut 1 base from V and 6 bases from J; bases unmatched to any gene: 5. CDR3 bases: TGTGCCAGCAGTTACTGGCAGGGGGCGGGCGAGCAGTACTTC. Protein sequence: CASSYWQGAGEQYF.

V gene TRBV29-1 combines with J gene TRBJ2-1; TRBD1 is a possible D gene (6 bases). V gave up 1 base and J gave up 1 base, with 14 bases separating them. Germline CDR1 SQVTM, CDR2 ANQGSEA. This CDR3 region has 16 residues. The CDR3 protein is CSVEAPGQRSYNEQFF. The CDR3 coding sequence is TGCAGCGTTGAAGCTCCCGGACAGAGATCCTACAATGAGCAGTTCTTC.

The chain uses TRBV4-1 and TRBJ1-4; unclear D gene. V lost 2 bases and J 8 bases, leaving 12 bases between the germline ends. The CDR3 totals 14 residues. Per germline, CDR1 MGHRA and CDR2 YSYEKL. The CDR3 DNA reads as TGCGCCAGCAGCCAAACTCCGCTGAACGAAAAACTGTTTTTT. Its protein product is CASSQTPLNEKLFF.

The chain links TRBV28 to TRBJ2-5, with D possibly matching TRBD2 (6 bases). The CDR3 length is 13 residues. The germline V gene has CDR1 MDHEN and CDR2 SYDVKM. Trimming took 5 bases from V and 4 from J, leaving 11 bases between them. The CDR3: CASSRDLTETQYF. The CDR3 nucleotides are TGTGCCAGCAGTCGGGACTTAACAGAGACCCAGTACTTC.

The chain combines TRBV7-6 with TRBJ2-7, with 8 bases that match TRBD1. V lost 1 base to trimming and J lost 7 bases; unmatched junction nucleotides: 15. This CDR3 region has 17 residues. Germline-derived CDR1 and CDR2 are SGHVS and FNYEAQ. Written as DNA, the CDR3 is TGTGCCAGCAGCTTAGAGGGGCCCGGGACAGGTAAAGAAGAGCAGTACTTC. Translation gives CASSLEGPGTGKEEQYF.

The chain carries TRBV29-1 and TRBJ1-1, with D maybe TRBD1 (5 bases). V dropped 6 bases and J dropped 1 base, with 6 bases sitting between them. This CDR3 has 11 residues. Germline CDR1 and CDR2: SQVTM and ANQGSEA. The CDR3 DNA sequence: TGCAGCGTAGACAGGAACACTGAAGCTTTCTTT. This translates into CSVDRNTEAFF.

The chain combines TRBV7-2 with TRBJ2-4, with 12 bases aligning to TRBD2. This CDR3 is built from 18 residues. Trimming took 2 bases from V and 3 from J; bases not matched to a gene: 8. Germline V lookup: CDR1 SGHTA, CDR2 FQGNSA. CDR3 region: CASSLFLAGGLGKNIQYF. In DNA form, the CDR3 reads TGTGCCAGCAGCTTATTCCTAGCGGGGGGGCTTGGCAAAAACATTCAGTACTTC.

This clone was seen a handful of times. The V gene is TRBV6-5, the J gene TRBJ2-3, with a tentative D call TRBD1 (5 bases). V lost 8 bases and J 8 bases, leaving 14 bases between the germline ends. Per the germline V gene, CDR1 is MNHEY and CDR2 is SVGAGI. The CDR3 sequence is 12 residues long. CDR3 amino acids: CASGPPQGTQYF. The CDR3 DNA is TGTGCCAGCGGCCCCCCTCAGGGTACGCAGTATTTT.

The gene calls are TRBV19 and TRBJ1-1, with TRBD1 matching over 7 bases. The CDR3 has 14 amino acids. The junction had 6 bases not matched to a gene; V was cut back by 5 bases and J by 3 bases. Germline V gene sequence: CDR1 LNHDA, CDR2 SQIVND (reference sequence). As DNA, the CDR3 is TGTGCCAGTAGTTTTGGGACAGACTACACTGAAGCTTTCTTT. Translation: CASSFGTDYTEAFF.

The chain recombines TRBV29-1 with TRBJ1-1, with D perhaps matching TRBD1 (6 bases). This CDR3 has 13 amino acids. Trimming removed 7 bases from V and 1 base from J, with 13 bases in between. Germline loops: CDR1 SQVTM, CDR2 ANQGSEA. CDR3 nucleotides: TGCAGCGCAGACAGGTCCTCGAACACTGAAGCTTTCTTT. It specifies CSADRSSNTEAFF.

The chain links TRBV13 to TRBJ2-5, with a weak D call TRBD2 (5 bases). CDR3 size: 14 residues. CDR1 and CDR2 (germline): PRHDT, FYEKMQ (reference sequence). Trimming shortened V by 2 bases and J by 5 bases, and 12 bases separated the two germline ends. CDR3 sequence: CASSLRLGGETQYF. The CDR3 region has the DNA TGTGCCAGCAGCTTACGGTTAGGCGGGGAGACCCAGTACTTC.

CDR3 sequence: CASTGQVYGYTF. In nucleotides, the CDR3 is TGTGCCAGCACGGGACAGGTCTATGGCTACACCTTC. This rearrangement joins TRBV6-1 to TRBJ1-2, with 8 nucleotides matching TRBD1. There are 12 residues in the CDR3. Germline V gives CDR1 MNHNS, CDR2 SASEGT. The trim removed 7 bases at V and 4 bases at J, leaving 2 bases unmatched.

In this sample, this clone turned up a few times. The rearrangement joins TRBV6-5 to TRBJ1-1; 10 bases map to TRBD1. CDR3 length equals 14 residues. With V trimmed by 6 bases and J by 7 bases, 8 bases remained unmatched. CDR1 is MNHEY, CDR2 SVGAGI, per germline. CDR3 DNA sequence: TGTGCCAGCAGAAAAGGGACAGGGGCACTTGAAGCTTTCTTT. This sequence encodes CASRKGTGALEAFF.

This chain links TRBV7-2 with TRBJ2-7; 10 nucleotides align to TRBD1. V shed 3 bases and J 3 bases; nucleotides not matched to a gene: 2. The CDR3 consists of 14 residues. Germline CDR1 and CDR2: SGHTA and FQGNSA. The CDR3: CASSFGQGDYEQYF. The CDR3 nucleotides read TGTGCCAGCAGCTTCGGACAGGGGGACTACGAGCAGTACTTC.

This chain links TRBV5-1 with TRBJ2-5; possibly TRBD2 for D (7 bases). Germline V lookup: CDR1 SGHRS, CDR2 YFSETQ. Trimming took off 4 bases at V and 1 base at J, with 14 bases between the two ends. This CDR3 spans 15 amino acids. Written as DNA, the CDR3 is TGCGCCAGCAGCGCACTAGGGGGGGTCCAAGAGACCCAGTACTTC. Its protein product is CASSALGGVQETQYF.

In DNA form, the CDR3 reads TGTGCCAGCAGGAGAGGGGACAGGGGGTTGGGCGAGCAGTACTTC. Translation: CASRRGDRGLGEQYF. This sequence joins TRBV2 and TRBJ2-7; TRBD1 aligns across 11 bases. CDR3 length: 15 residues. V was pared by 6 bases and J by 6 bases, with 10 bases of the junction left unmatched. The germline CDR1 and CDR2 sequences are SNHLY and FYNNEI.

The V call is TRBV5-1, the J call TRBJ2-7, with TRBD1 as a possible D gene (6 bases). There are 15 residues in the CDR3. The V and J ends lost 0 bases and 2 bases respectively, with 12 bases between them. Germline loops: CDR1 SGHRS, CDR2 YFSETQ. The chain's CDR3 is CASSLVPGEAYEQYF. Here the CDR3 DNA reads TGCGCCAGCAGCTTGGTCCCAGGGGAAGCCTACGAGCAGTACTTC.

This clone has a single count. The chain carries TRBV18 and TRBJ2-1; 9 bases line up with TRBD1. The ends lost 0 bases at V and 6 bases at J; junction bases unmatched: 3. This CDR3 is 15 amino acids long. The germline V gene has CDR1 KGHSH and CDR2 LQKENI. CDR3 sequence reads: CASSPPGQGSNEQFF. The CDR3 DNA reads TGTGCCAGCTCACCACCGGGACAGGGTAGCAATGAGCAGTTCTTC.

The V call is TRBV6-1, the J call TRBJ2-3; perhaps TRBD2 as D (6 bases). The CDR3 extends over 15 amino acids. Per the germline V gene, CDR1 is MNHNS and CDR2 is SASEGT. The V end lost 2 bases, the J end lost 1 base, and 10 bases lay between the germline ends. In DNA form, the CDR3 reads TGTGCCAGCAGTGAATGGCGGGATGGCACAGATACGCAGTATTTT. It is translated as CASSEWRDGTDTQYF.

This clone was observed once. This sample includes further DNA sequences coding for the same CDR3. V and J are TRBV4-1 and TRBJ2-7; 7 bases agree with TRBD1. There are 13 residues in the CDR3. The V and J ends lost 4 bases and 0 bases, in that order; junction bases with no gene match: 0. The germline V gene encodes CDR1 MGHRA and CDR2 YSYEKL. As DNA, the CDR3 is TGCGCCAGCAGCCGGGACAGCTCCTACGAGCAGTACTTC. Its protein is CASSRDSSYEQYF.

The chain carries TRBV27 and TRBJ2-2, with TRBD2 matching over 8 bases. V lost 1 base and J lost 2; bases outside the gene matches: 6. CDR3 length: 17 amino acids. Germline values: CDR1 MNHEY, CDR2 SMNVEV (reference sequence). The CDR3 loop is CASSLFFSGVNTGELFF. The CDR3 DNA reads TGTGCCAGCAGTTTATTTTTTAGCGGGGTCAACACCGGGGAGCTGTTTTTT.

This clone was seen a few times. This CDR3 is CAWSVIVSHGYTF. CDR3 sequence (DNA): TGTGCCTGGAGTGTAATCGTATCTCATGGCTACACCTTC. This chain connects TRBV30 to TRBJ1-2; D gene uncertain. Trimming shortened V by 0 bases and J by 6 bases, and 11 bases separated the two germline ends. Looked up from germline, CDR1 is GTSNPN and CDR2 is SVGIG (reference sequence). The CDR3 has 13 residues.

About this clone itself: Distinct nucleotide sequences in the sample also encode this CDR3. The chain couples TRBV6-5 to TRBJ1-2; no clear D. The CDR3 covers 15 residues. Germline CDR1 reads MNHEY; CDR2 reads SVGAGI. V lost 5 bases and J lost 5, with 18 bases in between. CDR3 coding DNA: TGTGCCAGCAGTCTGAAGACCACAGCTTTTTATGGCTACACCTTC. Amino acid sequence: CASSLKTTAFYGYTF.

This chain uses TRBV29-1 with TRBJ1-4; the D gene is possibly TRBD1 (6 bases). The germline V and J ends were trimmed by 6 bases and 4 bases, with 21 bases remaining between them. This CDR3 has 16 residues. The germline V gene has CDR1 SQVTM and CDR2 ANQGSEA. The CDR3 nucleotides are TGCAGCGTCTCTGGCCCGGGGGGCGGAGGTAATGAAAAACTGTTTTTT. Translated: CSVSGPGGGGNEKLFF.

This chain joins TRBV6-1 and TRBJ1-1, with 7 bases fitting TRBD1. This CDR3 has 12 residues. Germline trimming cut 2 bases from V and 11 bases from J; bases unmatched to any gene: 5. The germline V gene encodes CDR1 MNHNS and CDR2 SASEGT. CDR3 loop: CASSERGLEAFF. In DNA, the CDR3 is TGTGCCAGCAGTGAAAGGGGGCTGGAGGCTTTCTTT.

This clone appeared once. The chain joins TRBV6-5 to TRBJ2-5, with D perhaps matching TRBD1 (5 bases). The V gene lost 6 bases and the J gene lost 5 bases, with 16 bases spanning the gap. CDR3 size: 14 residues. Germline lookup yields CDR1 MNHEY and CDR2 SVGAGI. CDR3 nucleotides: TGTGCCAGCAGCTACGGACATGGTGGGGAGACCCAGTACTTC. Translating gives CASSYGHGGETQYF.

The chain recombines TRBV5-1 with TRBJ1-5; 9 bases line up with TRBD1. V was clipped by 4 bases and J by 5 bases; unmatched bases: 4. Per the germline V gene, CDR1 is SGHRS and CDR2 is YFSETQ. The CDR3 extends over 14 amino acids. The CDR3 DNA follows: TGCGCCAGCAGCACCGGGACAGGGTATCAGCCCCAGCATTTT. Translation: CASSTGTGYQPQHF. Complete variable domain (other parts from reference TRBV5-1 and TRBJ1-5): KAGVTQTPRYLIKTRGQQVTLSCSPISGHRSVSWYQQTPGQGLQFLFEYFSETQRNKGNFPGRFSGRQFSNSRSEMNVSTLELGDSALYLCASSTGTGYQPQHFGDGTRLSIL.